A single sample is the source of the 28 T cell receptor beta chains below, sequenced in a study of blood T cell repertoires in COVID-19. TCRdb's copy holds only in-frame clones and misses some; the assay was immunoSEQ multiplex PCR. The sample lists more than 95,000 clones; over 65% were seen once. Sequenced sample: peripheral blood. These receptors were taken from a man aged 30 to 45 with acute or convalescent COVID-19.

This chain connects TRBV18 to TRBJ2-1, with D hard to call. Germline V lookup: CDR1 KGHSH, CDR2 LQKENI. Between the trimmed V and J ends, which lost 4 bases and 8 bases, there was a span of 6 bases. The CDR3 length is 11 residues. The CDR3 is CASSLHDEQFF. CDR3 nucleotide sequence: TGTGCCAGCTCACTCCATGATGAGCAGTTCTTC.

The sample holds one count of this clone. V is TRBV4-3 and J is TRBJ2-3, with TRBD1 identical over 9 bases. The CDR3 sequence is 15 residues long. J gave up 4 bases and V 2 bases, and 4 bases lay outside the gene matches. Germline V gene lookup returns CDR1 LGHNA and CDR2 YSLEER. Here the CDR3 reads CASSQTDRGADTQYF. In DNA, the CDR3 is TGCGCCAGCAGCCAAACGGACAGGGGAGCAGATACGCAGTATTTT.

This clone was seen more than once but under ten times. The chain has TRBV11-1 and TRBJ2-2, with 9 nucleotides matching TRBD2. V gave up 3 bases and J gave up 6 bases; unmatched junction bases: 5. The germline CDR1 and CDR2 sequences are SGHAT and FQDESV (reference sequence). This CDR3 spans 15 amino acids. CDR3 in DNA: TGTGCCAGCAGCTTGCTAGCGGGAAATCCCGGGGAGCTGTTTTTT. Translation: CASSLLAGNPGELFF.

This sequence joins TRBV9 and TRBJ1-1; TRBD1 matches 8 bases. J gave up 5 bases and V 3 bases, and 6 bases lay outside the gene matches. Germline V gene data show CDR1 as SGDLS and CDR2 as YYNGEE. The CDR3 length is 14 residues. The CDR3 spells CASSAQGGVTEAFF. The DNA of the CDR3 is TGTGCCAGCAGCGCACAGGGGGGAGTAACTGAAGCTTTCTTT. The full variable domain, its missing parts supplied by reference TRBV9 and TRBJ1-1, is DSGVTQTPKHLITATGQRVTLRCSPRSGDLSVYWYQQSLDQGLQFLIQYYNGEERAKGNILERFSAQQFPDLHSELNLSSLELGDSALYFCASSAQGGVTEAFFGQGTRLTVV.

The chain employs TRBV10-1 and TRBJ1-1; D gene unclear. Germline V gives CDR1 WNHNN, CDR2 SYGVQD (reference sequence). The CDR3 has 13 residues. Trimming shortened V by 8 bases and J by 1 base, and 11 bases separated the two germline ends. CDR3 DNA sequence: TGCGCCAGCCGAAAGAGAAAGAACACTGAAGCTTTCTTT. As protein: CASRKRKNTEAFF.

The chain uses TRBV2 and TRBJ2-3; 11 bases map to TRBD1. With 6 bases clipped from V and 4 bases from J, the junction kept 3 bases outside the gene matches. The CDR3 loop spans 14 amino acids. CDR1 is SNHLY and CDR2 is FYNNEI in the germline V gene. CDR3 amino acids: CASSGQGAPDTQYF. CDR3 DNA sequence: TGTGCCAGCAGCGGACAGGGGGCCCCAGATACGCAGTATTTT. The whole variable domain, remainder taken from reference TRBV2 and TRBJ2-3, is EPEVTQTPSHQVTQMGQEVILRCVPISNHLYFYWYRQILGQKVEFLVSFYNNEISEKSEIFDDQFSVERPDGSNFTLKIRSTKLEDSAMYFCASSGQGAPDTQYFGPGTRLTVL.

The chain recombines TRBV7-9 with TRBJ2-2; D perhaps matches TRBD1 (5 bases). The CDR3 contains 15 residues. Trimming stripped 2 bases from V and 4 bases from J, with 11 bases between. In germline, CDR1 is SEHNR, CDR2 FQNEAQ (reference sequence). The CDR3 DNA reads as TGTGCCAGCAGCTTAAGACAGATTTTCACCGGGGAGCTGTTTTTT. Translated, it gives CASSLRQIFTGELFF.

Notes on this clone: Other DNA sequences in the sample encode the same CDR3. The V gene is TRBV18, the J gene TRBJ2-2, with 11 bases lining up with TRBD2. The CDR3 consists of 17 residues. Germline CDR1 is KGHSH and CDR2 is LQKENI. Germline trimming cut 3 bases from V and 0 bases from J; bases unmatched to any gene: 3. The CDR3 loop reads CASSPGTSGANTGELFF. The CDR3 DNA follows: TGTGCCAGCTCACCCGGGACTAGCGGAGCGAACACCGGGGAGCTGTTTTTT.

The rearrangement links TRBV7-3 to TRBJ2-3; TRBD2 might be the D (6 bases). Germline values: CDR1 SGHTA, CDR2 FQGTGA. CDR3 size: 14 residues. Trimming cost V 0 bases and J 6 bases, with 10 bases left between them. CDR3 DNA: TGTGCCAGCAGCTTAACTGGCGGAGGGGATACGCAGTATTTT. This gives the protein CASSLTGGGDTQYF.

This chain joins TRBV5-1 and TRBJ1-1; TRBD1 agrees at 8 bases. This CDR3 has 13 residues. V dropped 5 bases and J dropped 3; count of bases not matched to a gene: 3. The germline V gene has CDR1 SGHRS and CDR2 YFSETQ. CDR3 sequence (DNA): TGCGCCAGCAGAGGACAGGGCGACACTGAAGCTTTCTTT. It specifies CASRGQGDTEAFF.

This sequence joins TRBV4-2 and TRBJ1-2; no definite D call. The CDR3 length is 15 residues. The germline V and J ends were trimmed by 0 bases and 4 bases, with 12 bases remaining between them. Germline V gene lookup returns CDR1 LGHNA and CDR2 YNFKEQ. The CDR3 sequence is CASSQEFAVSYGYTF. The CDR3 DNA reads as TGTGCCAGCAGCCAAGAATTTGCGGTCTCCTATGGCTACACCTTC.

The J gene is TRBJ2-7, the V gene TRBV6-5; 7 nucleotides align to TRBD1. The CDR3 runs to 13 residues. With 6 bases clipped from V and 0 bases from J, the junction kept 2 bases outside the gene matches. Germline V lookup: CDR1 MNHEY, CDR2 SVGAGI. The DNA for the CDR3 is TGTGCCAGCAGGGGACAGACCTCCTACGAGCAGTACTTC. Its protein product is CASRGQTSYEQYF.

CDR3 region: CAERPGNTGELFF. CDR3 DNA sequence: TGTGCCGAAAGACCGGGAAACACCGGGGAGCTGTTTTTT. The chain recombines TRBV7-2 with TRBJ2-2, with D possibly TRBD2 on 5 matching bases. Trimming left V 11 bases short and J 2 bases short, with 12 bases between. The CDR3 consists of 13 residues. Looked up from germline, CDR1 is SGHTA and CDR2 is FQGNSA.

For the CDR3, the DNA is TGTGCCAGCAGCTCATCCGGGACTAGCGTGGAGGAGCAGTTCTTC. This sequence encodes CASSSSGTSVEEQFF. The chain joins TRBV7-9 to TRBJ2-1, with 10 bases lining up with TRBD2. After removal of 4 bases from V and 10 bases from J, the junction contained 10 bases not matched to a gene. The V gene's germline CDR1 is SEHNR and CDR2 FQNEAQ (reference sequence). The CDR3 has 15 amino acids. The full variable domain, completed using reference TRBV7-9 and TRBJ2-1, is DTGVSQNPRHKITKRGQNVTFRCDPISEHNRLYWYRQTLGQGPEFLTYFQNEAQLEKSRLLSDRFSAERPKGSFSTLEIQRTEQGDSAMYLCASSSSGTSVEEQFFGPGTRLTVL.

CDR3 sequence reads: CAWSHGQGADTIYF. The DNA of the CDR3 is TGTGCCTGGAGCCATGGACAGGGGGCGGACACCATATATTTT. The genes are TRBV30 and TRBJ1-3; 11 bases are shared with TRBD1. Germline V gene data show CDR1 as GTSNPN and CDR2 as SVGIG (reference sequence). The J segment lost 8 bases and the V segment lost 3 bases, leaving 6 bases of the junction unmatched. The CDR3 extends over 14 amino acids.

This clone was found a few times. CDR3 DNA sequence: TGTGCCAGCAGCCAAGAAATAGGACAGGGGGCGGAGACCCAGTACTTC. Translation: CASSQEIGQGAETQYF. The rearrangement links TRBV4-2 to TRBJ2-5; 11 nucleotides align to TRBD1. CDR1 and CDR2 from the germline V gene are LGHNA and YNFKEQ. The trim removed 0 bases at V and 5 bases at J, leaving 5 bases unmatched. The CDR3 has 16 residues.

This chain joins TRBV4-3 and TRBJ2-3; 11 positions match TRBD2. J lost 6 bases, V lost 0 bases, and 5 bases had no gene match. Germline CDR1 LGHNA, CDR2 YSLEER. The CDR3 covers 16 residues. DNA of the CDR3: TGCGCCAGCAGCCAAGACGCGGCTAGCGGGGGGGATACGCAGTATTTT. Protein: CASSQDAASGGDTQYF.

CDR3 amino acids: CARSPGRRRATNEKLFF. The CDR3, as DNA: TGTGCCAGAAGCCCTGGCCGCAGGCGCGCAACTAATGAAAAACTGTTTTTT. This chain links TRBV5-3 with TRBJ1-4, with D uncertain. TRBV5-3 is an ORF for which the function is uncertain. V was trimmed by 4 bases and J by 0 bases, leaving 16 bases between them. This CDR3 comprises 17 residues.

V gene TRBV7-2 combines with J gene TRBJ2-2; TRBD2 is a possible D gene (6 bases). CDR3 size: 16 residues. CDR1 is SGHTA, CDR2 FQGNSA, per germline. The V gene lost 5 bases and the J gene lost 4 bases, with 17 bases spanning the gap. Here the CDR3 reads CASSLSPGLSTGELFF. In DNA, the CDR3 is TGTGCCAGCAGCCTCTCTCCGGGACTTAGCACCGGGGAGCTGTTTTTT.

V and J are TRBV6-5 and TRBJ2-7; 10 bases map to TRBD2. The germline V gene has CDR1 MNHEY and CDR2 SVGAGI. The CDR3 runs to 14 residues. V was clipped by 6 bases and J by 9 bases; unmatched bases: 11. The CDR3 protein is CASREREGLRGQYV. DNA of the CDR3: TGTGCCAGCAGAGAGCGGGAGGGCCTCCGAGGGCAGTACGTC.

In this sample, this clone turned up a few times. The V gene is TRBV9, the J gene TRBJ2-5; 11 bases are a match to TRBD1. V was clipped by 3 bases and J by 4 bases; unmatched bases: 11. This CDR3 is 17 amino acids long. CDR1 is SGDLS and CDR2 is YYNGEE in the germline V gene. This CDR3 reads CASSAHQRTGGGETQYF. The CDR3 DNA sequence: TGTGCCAGCAGCGCACACCAGAGGACAGGGGGCGGAGAGACCCAGTACTTC.

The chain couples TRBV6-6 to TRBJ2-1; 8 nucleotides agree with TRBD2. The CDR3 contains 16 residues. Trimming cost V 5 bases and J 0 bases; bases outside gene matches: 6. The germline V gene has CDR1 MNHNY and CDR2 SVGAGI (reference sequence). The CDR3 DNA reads TGTGCCAGCAGTACCTTGAGCGGGGGCTCCTACAATGAGCAGTTCTTC. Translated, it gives CASSTLSGGSYNEQFF.

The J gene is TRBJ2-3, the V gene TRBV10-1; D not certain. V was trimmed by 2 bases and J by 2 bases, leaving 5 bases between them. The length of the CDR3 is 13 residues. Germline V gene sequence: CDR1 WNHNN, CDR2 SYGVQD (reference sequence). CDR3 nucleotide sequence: TGCGCCAGCAGTGAGCAGGTCACAGATACGCAGTATTTT. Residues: CASSEQVTDTQYF.

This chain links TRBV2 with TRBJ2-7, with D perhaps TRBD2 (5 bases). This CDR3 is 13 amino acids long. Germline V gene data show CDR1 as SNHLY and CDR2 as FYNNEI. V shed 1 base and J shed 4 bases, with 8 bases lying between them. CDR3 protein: CASSEDGVYEQYV. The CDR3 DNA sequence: TGTGCCAGCAGTGAAGACGGGGTGTACGAGCAGTACGTC.

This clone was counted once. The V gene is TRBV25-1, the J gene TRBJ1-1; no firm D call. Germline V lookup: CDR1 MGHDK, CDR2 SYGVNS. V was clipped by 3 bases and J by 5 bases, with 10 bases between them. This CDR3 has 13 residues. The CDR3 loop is CASSERGRTEAFF. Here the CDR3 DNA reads TGTGCCAGCAGTGAGAGAGGTAGAACTGAAGCTTTCTTT. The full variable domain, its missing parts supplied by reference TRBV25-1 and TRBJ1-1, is EADIYQTPRYLVIGTGKKITLECSQTMGHDKMYWYQQDPGMELHLIHYSYGVNSTEKGDLSSESTVSRIRTEHFPLTLESARPSHTSQYLCASSERGRTEAFFGQGTRLTVV.

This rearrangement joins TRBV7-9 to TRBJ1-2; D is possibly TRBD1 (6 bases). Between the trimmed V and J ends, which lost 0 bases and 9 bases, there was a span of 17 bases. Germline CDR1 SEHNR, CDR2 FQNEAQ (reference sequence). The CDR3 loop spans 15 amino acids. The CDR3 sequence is CASSLALEGGKSYTF. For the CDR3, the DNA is TGTGCCAGCAGCTTAGCGCTTGAGGGGGGGAAGAGCTACACCTTC.

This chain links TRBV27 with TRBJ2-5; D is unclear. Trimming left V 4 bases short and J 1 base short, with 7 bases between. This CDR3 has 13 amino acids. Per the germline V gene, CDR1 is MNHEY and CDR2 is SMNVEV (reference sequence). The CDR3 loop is CASSWPLQETQYF. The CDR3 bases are TGTGCCAGCAGTTGGCCCCTCCAAGAGACCCAGTACTTC.

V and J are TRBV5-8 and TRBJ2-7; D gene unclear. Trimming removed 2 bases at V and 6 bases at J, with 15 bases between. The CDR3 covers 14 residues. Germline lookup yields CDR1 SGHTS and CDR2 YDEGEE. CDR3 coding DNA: TGTGCCAGCAGCTTAGCCCGTAGATCCGGCGAGCAGTACGTC. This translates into CASSLARRSGEQYV.